A selection of T cell receptor beta chains follows, all from one sample in a study of T cells in Graves' hyperthyroidism and ophthalmopathy. TCRdb independently ran MiXCR on the multiplex PCR reads; one entry per CDR3 protein. The data show around 580,000 distinct CDR3 sequences, over 15% seen once. What was sequenced was blood. Receptors were obtained from a woman aged 18-29 years with Graves' hyperthyroidism. The CDR3 runs from the conserved cysteine through the conserved F or W. A D gene is named only where the DNA matches it firmly. A clone size is listed for some rows: how often the clone was seen (once, few, many), or a class if it is expanded.

j_call: TRBJ2-6
d_call: -
v_call: TRBV5-1
clone_size: few
cdr3_nt: TGCGCCAGCAGCTTGGGGGGGATCACTGGGGCCAACGTCCTGACTTTC
cdr3_aa: CASSLGGITGANVLTF

j_call: TRBJ2-3
d_call: TRBD2
v_call: TRBV7-2
clone_size: many
cdr3_nt: TGTGCCAGCAGCCATCAGATTCCGGGACTAGCGGGAGCGGATACGCAGTATTTT
cdr3_aa: CASSHQIPGLAGADTQYF

j_call: TRBJ2-1
d_call: -
v_call: TRBV4-1
clone_size: -
cdr3_nt: TGCGCCAGCAGCCAAGGGGCCATCTCCTACAATGAGCAGTTCTTC
cdr3_aa: CASSQGAISYNEQFF

j_call: TRBJ2-5
d_call: -
v_call: TRBV20-1
clone_size: many
cdr3_nt: TGCAGTGCTAGACAAAGGACAAACCGGGGGGAGACCCAGTACTTC
cdr3_aa: CSARQRTNRGETQYF

j_call: TRBJ1-1
d_call: -
v_call: TRBV7-9
clone_size: few
cdr3_nt: TGTGCCAGCAGCGCCAGGGTCGCGGCTGTTGAAGCTTTCTTT
cdr3_aa: CASSARVAAVEAFF

j_call: TRBJ2-7
d_call: -
v_call: TRBV2
clone_size: many
cdr3_nt: TGTGCCAGCAGTGACCGATTACCCTACGAGCAGTACTTC
cdr3_aa: CASSDRLPYEQYF

j_call: TRBJ2-3
d_call: TRBD1
v_call: TRBV28
clone_size: -
cdr3_nt: TGTGCCAGCAGTTGGACAGGGTTGGACACAGATACGCAGTATTTT
cdr3_aa: CASSWTGLDTDTQYF

j_call: TRBJ1-5
d_call: -
v_call: TRBV19
clone_size: -
cdr3_nt: TGTGCCAGTAGTATAACCGGGGGATCCAATCAGCCCCAGCATTTT
cdr3_aa: CASSITGGSNQPQHF

j_call: TRBJ2-2
d_call: -
v_call: TRBV6-1
clone_size: -
cdr3_nt: TGTGCCAGCAGTAAACGGACACTTTACACCGGGGAGCTGTTTTTT
cdr3_aa: CASSKRTLYTGELFF

j_call: TRBJ2-5
d_call: -
v_call: TRBV7-9
clone_size: -
cdr3_nt: TGTGCCAGCAGCTTGACTACCGCGATGCCGGAGACCCAGTACTTC
cdr3_aa: CASSLTTAMPETQYF

j_call: TRBJ2-7
d_call: TRBD2
v_call: TRBV30
clone_size: -
cdr3_nt: TGTGCCTGGAGTGAAGGAGCGGGAGATTGCGAGCAGTACTTC
cdr3_aa: CAWSEGAGDCEQYF

j_call: TRBJ1-5
d_call: TRBD1
v_call: TRBV6-1
clone_size: many
cdr3_nt: TGTGCCAGCAGTACAACAGGGGGAGTCAATCAGCCCCAGCATTTT
cdr3_aa: CASSTTGGVNQPQHF

j_call: TRBJ2-1
d_call: -
v_call: TRBV6-2/TRBV6-3
clone_size: many
cdr3_nt: TGTGCCAGCAGGGACCCGGGGGCAGGTTCCTACAATGAGCAGTTCTTC
cdr3_aa: CASRDPGAGSYNEQFF

j_call: TRBJ2-5
d_call: -
v_call: TRBV2
clone_size: -
cdr3_nt: TGTGCCAGCAGTGATGAGGGAATGGGTCAAGAGACCCAGTACTTC
cdr3_aa: CASSDEGMGQETQYF

j_call: TRBJ2-3
d_call: TRBD2
v_call: TRBV20-1
clone_size: few
cdr3_nt: TGCAGTTCTTTAGCGGGGGGCACAGATACGCAGTATTTT
cdr3_aa: CSSLAGGTDTQYF

j_call: TRBJ2-7
d_call: TRBD2
v_call: TRBV6-6
clone_size: many
cdr3_nt: TGTGCCAGCAGTTATTTAGCGGGAGGTTACGAGCAGTACTTC
cdr3_aa: CASSYLAGGYEQYF

j_call: TRBJ2-1
d_call: TRBD2
v_call: TRBV9
clone_size: -
cdr3_nt: TGTGCCAGCAGCGACCTAGCGGGGGGGGTTTTAGAGGAGCAGTTCTTC
cdr3_aa: CASSDLAGGVLEEQFF

j_call: TRBJ2-3
d_call: -
v_call: TRBV7-2
clone_size: many
cdr3_nt: TGTGCCAGCAGCACTCCTAGCGTTATCACAGATACGCAGTATTTT
cdr3_aa: CASSTPSVITDTQYF

j_call: TRBJ2-3
d_call: TRBD2
v_call: TRBV2
clone_size: -
cdr3_nt: TGTGCCAGCCGAGGGTACAGGATAACGACTAGCGGGAGGGCCTTTTCCGCAGATACGCAGTATTTT
cdr3_aa: CASRGYRITTSGRAFSADTQYF

j_call: TRBJ2-1
d_call: TRBD1
v_call: TRBV9
clone_size: many
cdr3_nt: TGTGCCAGCAGCACTCAGGGGGCTCTACGCAATGAGCAGTTCTTC
cdr3_aa: CASSTQGALRNEQFF

j_call: TRBJ2-7
d_call: -
v_call: TRBV10-3
clone_size: many
cdr3_nt: TGTGCCATCAGGAAGTCCTCGGGGCAGGGAATGGACGAGCAGTACTTC
cdr3_aa: CAIRKSSGQGMDEQYF

j_call: TRBJ2-5
d_call: -
v_call: TRBV28
clone_size: many
cdr3_nt: TGTGCCAGCAGTTTATCGATGACCCAGTACTTC
cdr3_aa: CASSLSMTQYF

j_call: TRBJ1-6
d_call: -
v_call: TRBV3-1
clone_size: once
cdr3_nt: TGTGCCAGCAGCCAAGCTGTCCATAATTCACCCCTCCACTTT
cdr3_aa: CASSQAVHNSPLHF

j_call: TRBJ2-3
d_call: -
v_call: TRBV4-3
clone_size: -
cdr3_nt: TGCGCCAGCAGCCGGAGGGGGCGACAGAGCACAGATACGCAGTATTTT
cdr3_aa: CASSRRGRQSTDTQYF

j_call: TRBJ2-1
d_call: TRBD2
v_call: TRBV28
clone_size: many
cdr3_nt: TGTGCCAGCAGTTTGGCTAGCGGTGGTAAGCAGTTCTTC
cdr3_aa: CASSLASGGKQFF

j_call: TRBJ1-2
d_call: TRBD1
v_call: TRBV10-3
clone_size: many
cdr3_nt: TGTGCCATCGGTGGGCAGGGGGATAGCGGCGGCTACACCTTC
cdr3_aa: CAIGGQGDSGGYTF

j_call: TRBJ2-7
d_call: -
v_call: TRBV6-1
clone_size: -
cdr3_nt: TGTGCCAGCAGCTCTAGCGTCCTTTACGAGCAGTACTTC
cdr3_aa: CASSSSVLYEQYF

j_call: TRBJ2-5
d_call: -
v_call: TRBV18
clone_size: few
cdr3_nt: TGTGCCAGCTCACCACTGAGTCGGAGACAAGAGACCCAGTACTTC
cdr3_aa: CASSPLSRRQETQYF

j_call: TRBJ2-7
d_call: TRBD2
v_call: TRBV11-2
clone_size: few
cdr3_nt: TGTGCCAGCAGCCTGCCCCCGAAAACTAGCGGGGCCCCTCATCGCGAGCAGTACTTC
cdr3_aa: CASSLPPKTSGAPHREQYF

j_call: TRBJ1-2
d_call: -
v_call: TRBV5-1
clone_size: few
cdr3_nt: TGCGCCAGCGCCCTGACAAGTTTAGTTCTTGGCTACACCTTC
cdr3_aa: CASALTSLVLGYTF

j_call: TRBJ2-3
d_call: TRBD1
v_call: TRBV12-3/TRBV12-4
clone_size: many
cdr3_nt: TGTGCCAGCAGTCGTCCCGGGACAGGGGGCACAGATACGCAGTATTTT
cdr3_aa: CASSRPGTGGTDTQYF

j_call: TRBJ2-7
d_call: -
v_call: TRBV9
clone_size: -
cdr3_nt: TGTGCCAGCAGCACGGGGCGAAGGGGCTACGAGCAGTACTTC
cdr3_aa: CASSTGRRGYEQYF

j_call: TRBJ2-3
d_call: TRBD2
v_call: TRBV5-4
clone_size: -
cdr3_nt: TGTGCCAGCAGCCAGGCGACGGGACTAGCGGGGGCAGATACGCAGTATTTT
cdr3_aa: CASSQATGLAGADTQYF

j_call: TRBJ2-5
d_call: TRBD2
v_call: TRBV7-2
clone_size: many
cdr3_nt: TGTGCCAGCAGCATAGCGGGGGAGACCCAGTACTTC
cdr3_aa: CASSIAGETQYF

j_call: TRBJ2-1
d_call: TRBD1
v_call: TRBV28
clone_size: many
cdr3_nt: TGTGCCAGCAGTTTATTCGGGACAGGGGTCCACAATGAGCAGTTCTTC
cdr3_aa: CASSLFGTGVHNEQFF

j_call: TRBJ2-1
d_call: -
v_call: TRBV9
clone_size: -
cdr3_nt: TGTGCCAGCAGCGTAGAGGGCGGCTTAGGTTCCTACAATGAGCAGTTCTTC
cdr3_aa: CASSVEGGLGSYNEQFF

j_call: TRBJ1-1
d_call: -
v_call: TRBV6-6
clone_size: many
cdr3_nt: TGTGCCAGCAGTTACTCGATTTCAGGCAGGGTGAACACTGAAGCTTTCTTT
cdr3_aa: CASSYSISGRVNTEAFF

j_call: TRBJ2-7
d_call: TRBD2
v_call: TRBV6-1
clone_size: many
cdr3_nt: TGTGCCAGCCAGGCGGGCGGGAGGGCCTACGAGCAGTACTTC
cdr3_aa: CASQAGGRAYEQYF

j_call: TRBJ1-4
d_call: -
v_call: TRBV10-2
clone_size: -
cdr3_nt: TGCGCCAGCAGTGTTAACTCGAGGACAACTAATGAAAAACTGTTTTTT
cdr3_aa: CASSVNSRTTNEKLFF

j_call: TRBJ2-5
d_call: -
v_call: TRBV6-1
clone_size: many
cdr3_nt: TGTGCCAGCAGTATGGGGGAGACCCAGTACTTC
cdr3_aa: CASSMGETQYF

j_call: TRBJ2-3
d_call: TRBD2
v_call: TRBV5-1
clone_size: many
cdr3_nt: TGCGCCAGCAGCTTTTACAGCGGGGGTATCCCCGGGACAGATACGCAGTATTTT
cdr3_aa: CASSFYSGGIPGTDTQYF

j_call: TRBJ1-1
d_call: TRBD1
v_call: TRBV27
clone_size: -
cdr3_nt: TGTGCCAGCAGGACACAGGGGAGGAACACTGAAGCTTCCTTT
cdr3_aa: CASRTQGRNTEASF

j_call: TRBJ2-7
d_call: TRBD1
v_call: TRBV6-2/TRBV6-3
clone_size: few
cdr3_nt: TGTGCCAGCAGTTACCGGACAGGCTACGAGCAGTACTTC
cdr3_aa: CASSYRTGYEQYF

j_call: TRBJ1-5
d_call: -
v_call: TRBV5-1
clone_size: -
cdr3_nt: TGCGCCAGCAGCTCGGACGGGGGTAGCAATCAGCCCCAGCATTTT
cdr3_aa: CASSSDGGSNQPQHF

j_call: TRBJ1-5
d_call: -
v_call: TRBV13
clone_size: -
cdr3_nt: TGTGCCAGCAGCTTAGGTTTTGGGGAAAATCAGCCCCAGCATTTT
cdr3_aa: CASSLGFGENQPQHF

j_call: TRBJ2-3
d_call: TRBD2
v_call: TRBV5-4
clone_size: -
cdr3_nt: TGTGCCAGCAACAAACTAGCGGGAGTGCCAGATACGCAGTATTTT
cdr3_aa: CASNKLAGVPDTQYF

j_call: TRBJ2-7
d_call: TRBD2
v_call: TRBV10-3
clone_size: -
cdr3_nt: TGTGCCATCAGTGGGGGACTAGCGGCGGCCTACGAGCAGTACTTC
cdr3_aa: CAISGGLAAAYEQYF

j_call: TRBJ2-1
d_call: TRBD2
v_call: TRBV20-1
clone_size: many
cdr3_nt: TGCAGTGAGCTAGGTTCTAGCGGCAATGAGCAGTTCTTC
cdr3_aa: CSELGSSGNEQFF

j_call: TRBJ1-2
d_call: -
v_call: TRBV5-1
clone_size: -
cdr3_nt: TGCGCCAGCAGCTTGTACCAGGGTCCGAACTATGGCTACACCTTC
cdr3_aa: CASSLYQGPNYGYTF

j_call: TRBJ1-1
d_call: -
v_call: TRBV10-1
clone_size: few
cdr3_nt: TGCGCCAGCAGTGAGTGGGGGAACACTGAAGCTTTCTTT
cdr3_aa: CASSEWGNTEAFF

j_call: TRBJ1-2
d_call: TRBD1
v_call: TRBV2
clone_size: many
cdr3_nt: TGTGCCAGCAGTGAAGCCCAGGGGGCTAACTATGGCTACACCTTC
cdr3_aa: CASSEAQGANYGYTF

j_call: TRBJ2-7
d_call: -
v_call: TRBV12-3/TRBV12-4
clone_size: many
cdr3_nt: TGTGCCAGCAGTTTAGTCGGGAGTGTATCCGAGCAGTACTTC
cdr3_aa: CASSLVGSVSEQYF

j_call: TRBJ2-7
d_call: TRBD1
v_call: TRBV28
clone_size: many
cdr3_nt: TGTGCCAGCAGTTTAACACCGGGACAGGCCACATTGCAAGCCTACGAGCAGTACTTC
cdr3_aa: CASSLTPGQATLQAYEQYF

j_call: TRBJ2-7
d_call: -
v_call: TRBV5-1
clone_size: few
cdr3_nt: TGCGCCAGCAGCTTGGGTGGTTACCCCATCGCGGACGAGCAGTACTTC
cdr3_aa: CASSLGGYPIADEQYF

j_call: TRBJ2-5
d_call: -
v_call: TRBV6-1
clone_size: -
cdr3_nt: TGTGCCAGCAGCCCCCGGCCCTACGGAGAGACCCAGTACTTC
cdr3_aa: CASSPRPYGETQYF

j_call: TRBJ2-7
d_call: -
v_call: TRBV18
clone_size: many
cdr3_nt: TGTGCCAGCTCACTTGGAGGGCCGGGACAGACCTACGAGCAGTACTTC
cdr3_aa: CASSLGGPGQTYEQYF

j_call: TRBJ2-5
d_call: -
v_call: TRBV27
clone_size: few
cdr3_nt: TGTGCCAGCAGTTTAAACCAGGGGATCCAAGAGACCCAGTACTTC
cdr3_aa: CASSLNQGIQETQYF

j_call: TRBJ2-5
d_call: TRBD1
v_call: TRBV6-1
clone_size: many
cdr3_nt: TGTGCCAGCAGGCGTCTAGGGGGCGCAGAGACCCAGTACTTC
cdr3_aa: CASRRLGGAETQYF